The 3 T cell receptor beta chains presented below share a single source sample, sequenced in a study of blood T cell repertoires in COVID-19. Produced via immunoSEQ multiplex PCR; TCRdb's table is partial and in-frame only. The sample lists roughly 210,000 clones; about 87% were seen once. Specimen: peripheral blood. The receptors here all came from a man between 65 and 85 years old with acute or convalescent COVID-19.

The chain is built from TRBV3-1 (or the pseudogene TRBV3-2) and TRBJ1-2; 7 nucleotides agree with TRBD1. This CDR3 comprises 14 residues. Looked up from germline, CDR1 is LGHDT and CDR2 is YNNKEL (reference sequence). J was trimmed by 7 bases and V by 5 bases; bases with no gene match: 10. CDR3 bases: TGTGCCAGCAGCGATCGACAGGGACTAGGTGGCTACACCTTC. Protein product: CASSDRQGLGGYTF.

This clone was observed a few times. The V call is TRBV7-3, the J call TRBJ1-1; D is possibly TRBD1 (5 bases). Germline CDR1 reads SGHTA; CDR2 reads FQGTGA. The germline V and J ends were trimmed by 3 bases and 5 bases, with 13 bases remaining between them. This CDR3 comprises 14 residues. CDR3 sequence: CASSFGGGNTEAFF. The DNA for the CDR3 is TGTGCCAGCAGCTTTGGCGGGGGGAATACTGAAGCTTTCTTT.

The chain links TRBV23-1 to TRBJ2-7, with 12 bases matching TRBD1. TRBV23-1 is annotated as an ORF whose role is uncertain. The V gene end was trimmed by 11 bases and the J gene end by 7 bases; junction bases not matched to a gene: 9. This CDR3 has 13 residues. The CDR3 DNA follows: TGCGCCGGTCAGGGGACAGGGGGCAGAGAGCAGTACTTC. This encodes CAGQGTGGREQYF.